This T cell receptor (beta chain) was sequenced for a study of T cell repertoires in cytomegalovirus infection. Broader study findings: Summed frequency of shared TCR beta families picked out CMV carriers who also had the relevant HLA.

Trimming took 5 bases from V and 4 from J, leaving 11 bases between them. The CDR3 totals 13 residues. Germline CDR1 reads SGHTA; CDR2 reads FQGNSA. This clonotype was counted ten times or more. Antigen: not known. One entry per CDR3 protein results from TCRdb running MiXCR on the reads. The table includes 210,000 or so distinct CDR3 sequences, approximately 7% detected once. Material: PBMCs. This chain joins TRBV7-2 and TRBJ1-1; D may be TRBD1 (5 bases). The sequence was obtained from a human donor in good health (CMV status not recorded). Some clones in this sample may be carry-over from other donors' samples. This chain's CDR3 is CASSPRVVTEAFF. The CDR3 DNA sequence: TGTGCCAGCAGCCCCAGGGTAGTCACTGAAGCTTTCTTT.